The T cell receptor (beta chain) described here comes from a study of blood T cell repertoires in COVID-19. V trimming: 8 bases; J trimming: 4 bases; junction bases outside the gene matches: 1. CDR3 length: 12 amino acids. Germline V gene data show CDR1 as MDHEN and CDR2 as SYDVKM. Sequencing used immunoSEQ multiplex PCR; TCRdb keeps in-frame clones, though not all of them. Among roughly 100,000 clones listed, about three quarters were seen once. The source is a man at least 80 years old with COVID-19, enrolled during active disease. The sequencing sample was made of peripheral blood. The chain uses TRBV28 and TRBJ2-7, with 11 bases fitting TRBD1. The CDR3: CASRDRGYEQYF. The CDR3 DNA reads TGTGCCAGCCGGGACAGGGGGTACGAGCAGTACTTC.